One and the same sample provided the 2 T cell receptor beta chains below, sequenced in a study of blood T cell repertoires in COVID-19. Generated by immunoSEQ multiplex PCR, the TCRdb table keeps only in-frame clones and is missing some. The table lists approximately 330,000 clones, about nine tenths of them singletons. The sample comprised peripheral blood. These receptors were taken from a man aged 30 to 39 with COVID-19, enrolled during active disease.

The gene calls are TRBV6-2 or TRBV6-3 and TRBJ2-1, with D possibly TRBD2 on 5 matching bases. The CDR3 runs to 14 residues. V was clipped by 3 bases and J by 3 bases, with 9 bases between them. Germline values: CDR1 MNHEY, CDR2 SVGEGT. The CDR3 nucleotides are TGTGCCAGCAGTTATACGGGAAGCTACAATGAGCAGTTCTTC. It is translated as CASSYTGSYNEQFF.

V and J are TRBV3-1 (or the pseudogene TRBV3-2) and TRBJ2-7, with 10 bases aligning to TRBD1. Germline loops: CDR1 LGHDT, CDR2 YNNKEL (reference sequence). This CDR3 is 15 amino acids long. With 4 bases clipped from V and 3 bases from J, the junction kept 6 bases outside the gene matches. This CDR3 is CASSLTGTGDYEQYF. The CDR3 DNA reads as TGTGCCAGCAGCCTGACCGGGACAGGGGACTACGAGCAGTACTTC.